These 22 T cell receptor beta chains came from one sample sequenced in a study of identical twins. TCRdb analysed the 5' RACE reads with MiXCR anew, one entry per CDR3 protein. This sample has approximately 500,000 distinct CDR3 sequences; roughly 15% occur once, and the top ten carry roughly 0.4%. These same records also appear under a second study, on yellow fever vaccine responses in identical twins.

Sequencing input: CD4+ T cells sorted from blood. These receptors all come from a woman younger than 35 in good health.

CDR3 sequence (DNA): TGTGCCAGCAGCAGGACGGAGAAGAACACTGAAGCTTTCTTT. The encoded protein is CASSRTEKNTEAFF. V usage is TRBV7-6 and J usage is TRBJ1-1; D is undetermined. The length of the CDR3 is 14 residues. Germline V lookup: CDR1 SGHVS, CDR2 FNYEAQ. Trimming removed 5 bases from V and 1 base from J, with 11 bases in between.

This clonotype was seen a handful of times. The chain uses TRBV28 and TRBJ2-7, with 10 bases identical to TRBD2. Germline CDR1 reads MDHEN; CDR2 reads SYDVKM. Losses at the gene ends were 10 bases for V and 5 bases for J; bases not matched to a gene: 11. The CDR3 is 14 amino acids. The DNA of the CDR3 is TGTGCCATCTCGGGGAGCGGGAGGGTCCACGAGCAGTACTTC. It yields the protein CAISGSGRVHEQYF.

This clonotype was counted ten times or more. The DNA for the CDR3 is TGTGCCAGCAGTTTAGGGACCTCCTACGAGCAGTACTTC. It encodes CASSLGTSYEQYF. The genes are TRBV12-3 or TRBV12-4 and TRBJ2-7; D is unclear. V lost 1 base and J 0 bases, leaving 4 bases between the germline ends. The CDR3 covers 13 residues.

The table lists this clonotype with many counts. The chain has TRBV20-1 and TRBJ2-3; 9 bases line up with TRBD2. Germline loops: CDR1 DFQATT, CDR2 SNEGSKA (reference sequence). The J segment lost 6 bases and the V segment lost 2 bases, leaving 9 bases of the junction unmatched. This CDR3 comprises 15 residues. CDR3 DNA: TGCAGTGCTAGAAAGCCTAGCGGGGCGGGGGATACGCAGTATTTT. It specifies CSARKPSGAGDTQYF.

This clonotype was seen at least ten times. This chain connects TRBV12-3 or TRBV12-4 to TRBJ2-7; 8 bases are shared with TRBD2. This CDR3 has 13 residues. J lost 2 bases, V lost 8 bases, and 5 bases had no gene match. CDR3 nucleotides: TGTGCCAGCGGGGGGACTAGTGCCTACGAGCAGTACTTC. This codes for CASGGTSAYEQYF.

This clonotype was seen only a few times. The V call is TRBV6-2 or TRBV6-3, the J call TRBJ1-5; D is unclear. The V gene's germline CDR1 is MNHEY and CDR2 SVGEGT. The CDR3 has 15 residues. V lost 6 bases to trimming and J lost 2 bases, with 14 bases between them. CDR3 nucleotides: TGTGCCAGCAGCCGCCCCGGGGTTGGCAATCAGCCCCAGCATTTT. Translated: CASSRPGVGNQPQHF.

The chain uses TRBV7-3 and TRBJ2-1, with D possibly TRBD1 on 6 matching bases. Deletions cut 3 bases from V and 7 bases from J, with 10 bases between. Germline V gives CDR1 SGHTA, CDR2 FQGTGA. CDR3 size: 13 residues. CDR3 residues: CASSFARGNEQFF. CDR3 coding DNA: TGTGCCAGCAGCTTCGCCAGGGGAAATGAGCAGTTCTTC. The variable domain in full, completed from reference TRBV7-3 and TRBJ2-1, reads GAGVSQTPSNKVTEKGKYVELRCDPISGHTALYWYRQSLGQGPEFLIYFQGTGAADDSGLPNDRFFAVRPEGSVSTLKIQRTERGDSAVYLCASSFARGNEQFFGPGTRLTVL.

This clonotype occurred a few times. This chain uses TRBV12-3 or TRBV12-4 with TRBJ1-1; TRBD1 aligns across 7 bases. The CDR3 loop spans 17 amino acids. Trimming took 6 bases from V and 5 from J; bases not matched to a gene: 18. This CDR3 is CASSVPRRQGGKTEAFF. CDR3 bases: TGTGCCAGCAGCGTCCCTCGGAGACAGGGTGGGAAGACTGAAGCTTTCTTT.

The chain employs TRBV7-9 and TRBJ2-1; tentatively, D is TRBD2 (6 bases). CDR3 size: 17 residues. Germline V gene sequence: CDR1 SEHNR, CDR2 FQNEAQ (reference sequence). V lost 4 bases to trimming and J lost 0 bases, with 16 bases between them. CDR3 sequence (DNA): TGTGCCAGCAGCTCTCTTCCAGCGCGGGGCTCCTACAATGAGCAGTTCTTC. It yields the protein CASSSLPARGSYNEQFF.

The V call is TRBV12-3 or TRBV12-4, the J call TRBJ2-5; TRBD1 or TRBD2 may be the D gene (6 bases each). Trimming left V 9 bases short and J 9 bases short, with 26 bases between. CDR3 length equals 15 residues. In DNA form, the CDR3 reads TGTGCCAGTGGCCCCCCCCTTAGGGGGACTGGGGCCCAGTACTTC. It is translated as CASGPPLRGTGAQYF.

This clonotype was seen a few times. The chain has TRBV10-3 and TRBJ1-2; 8 positions match TRBD1. CDR1 is ENHRY and CDR2 is SYGVKD in the germline V gene. The CDR3 loop spans 14 amino acids. Germline trimming cut 5 bases from V and 3 bases from J; bases unmatched to any gene: 5. CDR3 amino acids: CAISSQGAYYGYTF. The CDR3, as DNA: TGTGCCATCAGTTCCCAGGGGGCTTACTATGGCTACACCTTC.

The chain combines TRBV4-1 with TRBJ1-6; D might be TRBD1 (6 bases). Per germline, CDR1 MGHRA and CDR2 YSYEKL. The ends were cut back, 1 base at V and 9 bases at J, with 10 bases in the middle. The CDR3 sequence is 14 residues long. In DNA form, the CDR3 reads TGCGCCAGCAGCCAAGGGGGGGCTAGTTCACCCCTCCACTTT. Encoded protein: CASSQGGASSPLHF.

For the CDR3, the DNA is TGCAGTGCTTACCGACAGGGGGAGGCCGGGGAGCTGTTTTTT. Protein: CSAYRQGEAGELFF. This chain joins TRBV20-1 and TRBJ2-2; TRBD1 agrees at 9 bases. V lost 5 bases and J lost 6; bases outside the gene matches: 7. CDR1 and CDR2 from the germline V gene are DFQATT and SNEGSKA (reference sequence). The CDR3 is made up of 14 amino acids.

This chain joins TRBV29-1 and TRBJ1-3; D may be TRBD1 (6 bases). Trimming left V 6 bases short and J 0 bases short, with 12 bases between. CDR3 size: 14 residues. The V gene's germline CDR1 is SQVTM and CDR2 ANQGSEA. CDR3 in DNA: TGCAGCGTCGTCGGGGGCTTCTCTGGAAACACCATATATTTT. Amino acid sequence: CSVVGGFSGNTIYF.

V and J are TRBV5-1 and TRBJ2-5; 9 bases map to TRBD2. The germline V gene encodes CDR1 SGHRS and CDR2 YFSETQ. With V trimmed by 4 bases and J by 2 bases, 6 bases remained unmatched. This CDR3 is built from 15 residues. The CDR3 nucleotides are TGCGCCAGCAGCGCCGGGACTAGCCTACAAGAGACCCAGTACTTC. Translated, it gives CASSAGTSLQETQYF.

The table lists this clonotype with a few counts. The gene calls are TRBV20-1 and TRBJ2-3, with D uncertain. V was pared by 2 bases and J by 2 bases, with 11 bases between. Germline lookup yields CDR1 DFQATT and CDR2 SNEGSKA (reference sequence). The CDR3 sequence is 14 residues long. The DNA of the CDR3 is TGCAGTGCTAGATATTGGCGGTTCACAGATACGCAGTATTTT. This sequence encodes CSARYWRFTDTQYF.

The gene calls are TRBV7-8 and TRBJ1-2; 7 nucleotides align to TRBD1. J gave up 5 bases and V 5 bases, and 8 bases lay outside the gene matches. The CDR3 has 14 residues. In germline, CDR1 is SGHVS, CDR2 FQNEAQ. CDR3 sequence: CASSQQGGLYGYTF. Written as DNA, the CDR3 is TGTGCCAGCAGCCAGCAGGGGGGTTTATATGGCTACACCTTC.

V and J are TRBV10-3 and TRBJ2-7; D is possibly TRBD2 (6 bases). This CDR3 has 14 amino acids. Germline CDR1 ENHRY, CDR2 SYGVKD. Trimming took off 7 bases at V and 2 bases at J, with 15 bases between the two ends. The CDR3 protein is CAIKEGLQAYEQYF. CDR3 in DNA: TGTGCCATCAAAGAGGGACTGCAGGCCTACGAGCAGTACTTC.

This clonotype was seen a few times. V is TRBV5-1 and J is TRBJ2-2, with TRBD2 matching over 14 bases. In germline, CDR1 is SGHRS, CDR2 YFSETQ. The CDR3 contains 16 residues. V lost 3 bases, J lost 7 bases, and 5 bases stayed unmatched. The CDR3: CASSSRTSGGFGELFF. Written as DNA, the CDR3 is TGCGCCAGCAGCTCACGGACTAGCGGGGGGTTCGGGGAGCTGTTTTTT.

This clonotype has only a few counts. The rearrangement joins TRBV7-2 to TRBJ1-5; 9 bases fit TRBD1. CDR1 is SGHTA, CDR2 FQGNSA, per germline. This CDR3 region has 15 residues. After removal of 3 bases from V and 11 bases from J, the junction contained 11 bases not matched to a gene. This chain's CDR3 is CASSLGGGQGQAQHF. The CDR3 nucleotides are TGTGCCAGCAGCTTGGGGGGCGGACAGGGGCAGGCCCAGCATTTT.

The chain joins TRBV7-3 to TRBJ2-1, with 9 nucleotides matching TRBD1. CDR3 size: 14 residues. Germline CDR1 is SGHTA and CDR2 is FQGTGA. The J segment lost 7 bases and the V segment lost 2 bases, leaving 3 bases of the junction unmatched. Here the CDR3 reads CASSLGTGLNEQFF. The CDR3 coding sequence is TGTGCCAGCAGCTTAGGGACAGGGCTAAATGAGCAGTTCTTC.

The V call is TRBV19, the J call TRBJ2-2, with 7 bases that match TRBD2. The junction had 9 bases not matched to a gene; V was cut back by 11 bases and J by 0 bases. The CDR3 length is 15 residues. The germline V gene encodes CDR1 LNHDA and CDR2 SQIVND (reference sequence). The CDR3 reads CASGLAAANTGELFF. As DNA, the CDR3 is TGTGCCTCTGGCCTAGCGGCTGCGAACACCGGGGAGCTGTTTTTT.